The TCR beta chain described here comes from a study of neoadjuvant anti-PD-1 for oral cavity cancer. Most PBMC samples had around 480 ng input DNA in six replicates. Assay used: immunoSEQ multiplex PCR; TCRdb lists only in-frame clones, some missing. The data contain 15,000 or so clones, roughly three fifths of them seen just once; the ten biggest clones take up 2.4%. The CDR3 covers 16 residues. Germline trimming cut 4 bases from V and 5 bases from J; bases unmatched to any gene: 7. Germline-derived CDR1 and CDR2 are SGHAT and FQDESV (reference sequence). Stage II-IVA oral cavity squamous cell carcinoma was new and untreated by systemic or radiation therapy. Patients had HPV-negative, locally advanced oral cavity squamous cell carcinoma.

The receptor comes from a person aged 35-79 years with oral cavity squamous cell carcinoma. Sample: PBMCs, taken before nivolumab (anti-PD-1) treatment. The chain recombines TRBV11-1 with TRBJ2-5; 13 bases map to TRBD2. CDR3 residues: CASSSSGTSGDETQYF. The CDR3 DNA reads as TGTGCCAGCAGCTCTTCCGGGACTAGCGGGGATGAGACCCAGTACTTC.